What follows are 10 T cell receptor beta chains derived from one specimen sequenced in a study of shared T cell receptors in the human thymus (dated by TCRdb to the early 2020s). The library relied on the immunoSEQ multiplex PCR assay. Here the immuneACCESS table is served through TCRdb, limited to in-frame sequences with V and J called. Missing clones are a known gap in these copies; in checked studies unresolved V genes cover under half, and the rest lacks a known reason. Here the sample has 500,000 to 550,000 clones; more than 75% occur a single time. Jointly, the top ten make up approximately 0.013% of the sample. A further study also used this sample, focusing on human thymus T cells.

Input material: thymocytes. The source is a boy less than two years old with a congenital heart defect. Donor details come from another sample of the same person, matched by shared clones.

The chain links TRBV21-1 to TRBJ2-1; the table's D gene call, TRBD2, was not cross checked with the DNA. TRBV21-1 is classified as a pseudogene. This CDR3 has 17 amino acids. CDR3 coding DNA: TGTGCCAGCAGCAGAGTAGCGGGAGAGATCCCCTACAATGAGCAGTTCTTC. Translating gives CASSRVAGEIPYNEQFF.

This clone was detected once. The chain couples TRBV19 to TRBJ2-1, with TRBD1 matching over 9 bases. Germline V lookup: CDR1 LNHDA, CDR2 SQIVND (reference sequence). The CDR3 is 15 amino acids. V gave up 5 bases and J gave up 5 bases; unmatched junction bases: 7. CDR3 sequence: CASSYRDRENNEQFF. Written as DNA, the CDR3 is TGTGCCAGTAGTTACCGGGACAGGGAGAACAATGAGCAGTTCTTC.

V usage is TRBV27 and J usage is TRBJ2-3; weak D call: TRBD1 (6 bases). The CDR3 has 14 residues. Germline loops: CDR1 MNHEY, CDR2 SMNVEV (reference sequence). V gave up 5 bases and J gave up 2 bases, with 11 bases separating them. The CDR3 loop is CASSGDTYTDTQYF. The CDR3 DNA follows: TGTGCCAGCAGTGGGGACACATACACAGATACGCAGTATTTT.

The V call is TRBV10-1, the J call TRBJ2-7; D ambiguous. Germline V lookup: CDR1 WNHNN, CDR2 SYGVQD (reference sequence). The germline V and J ends were trimmed by 2 bases and 0 bases, with 5 bases remaining between them. The CDR3 is 13 residues long. The DNA of the CDR3 is TGCGCCAGCAGTGAGGCAGACTCCTACGAGCAGTACTTC. Amino acid sequence: CASSEADSYEQYF.

The V gene is TRBV19, the J gene TRBJ2-6, with a possible D match to TRBD1 (7 bases). Trimming left V 1 base short and J 0 bases short, with 19 bases between. Germline CDR1 and CDR2: LNHDA and SQIVND (reference sequence). The length of the CDR3 is 20 residues. CDR3 in DNA: TGTGCCAGTAGTATAGGCGGCAGGGGGGATGATAGCTCTGGGGCCAACGTCCTGACTTTC. Amino acid sequence: CASSIGGRGDDSSGANVLTF.

The chain joins TRBV6-6 to TRBJ2-2; D call uncertain. The V gene's germline CDR1 is MNHNY and CDR2 SVGAGI (reference sequence). CDR3 size: 13 residues. Trimming stripped 6 bases from V and 8 bases from J, with 13 bases between. CDR3 region: CASSSRSLGELFF. In DNA, the CDR3 is TGTGCCAGCAGCTCCCGCAGTTTGGGGGAGCTGTTTTTT.

The chain joins TRBV11-2 to TRBJ2-1; 9 positions match TRBD1. The CDR3 has 15 residues. Germline CDR1 SGHAT, CDR2 FQNNGV. The trim removed 3 bases at V and 4 bases at J, leaving 4 bases unmatched. The CDR3 DNA reads as TGTGCCAGCAGCTTTGGGACAGGGATATACAATGAGCAGTTCTTC. Amino acid sequence: CASSFGTGIYNEQFF.

The CDR3 DNA sequence: TGTGCCAGCAGCAATGGGCCGCGGGGCGAGCAGTACTTC. Translation gives CASSNGPRGEQYF. This chain joins TRBV21-1 and TRBJ2-7; the table calls TRBD2, which could not be checked here. TRBV21-1 is shown as a pseudogene. The CDR3 loop spans 13 amino acids.

This clone was detected only a few times. This chain uses TRBV6-1 with TRBJ2-7; D remains ambiguous. The ends were cut back, 4 bases at V and 0 bases at J, with 16 bases in the middle. CDR3 length: 16 amino acids. Germline CDR1 reads MNHNS; CDR2 reads SASEGT. CDR3 loop: CASSGSWAADSYEQYF. The CDR3 region has the DNA TGTGCCAGCAGTGGTTCATGGGCAGCTGACTCCTACGAGCAGTACTTC.

This sequence joins TRBV15 and TRBJ2-3, with D possibly TRBD2 on 6 matching bases. V was cut by 2 bases and J by 5 bases, with 17 bases left in between. CDR3 length: 16 amino acids. Germline CDR1 LNHNV, CDR2 YYDKDF (reference sequence). The CDR3 loop reads CATSRRVLAREDTQYF. The CDR3 coding sequence is TGTGCCACCAGCAGAAGAGTGCTAGCGCGGGAAGATACGCAGTATTTT. Full variable domain (missing parts from reference TRBV15 and TRBJ2-3): DAMVIQNPRYQVTQFGKPVTLSCSQTLNHNVMYWYQQKSSQAPKLLFHYYDKDFNNEADTPDNFQSRRPNTSFCFLDIRSPGLGDTAMYLCATSRRVLAREDTQYFGPGTRLTVL.